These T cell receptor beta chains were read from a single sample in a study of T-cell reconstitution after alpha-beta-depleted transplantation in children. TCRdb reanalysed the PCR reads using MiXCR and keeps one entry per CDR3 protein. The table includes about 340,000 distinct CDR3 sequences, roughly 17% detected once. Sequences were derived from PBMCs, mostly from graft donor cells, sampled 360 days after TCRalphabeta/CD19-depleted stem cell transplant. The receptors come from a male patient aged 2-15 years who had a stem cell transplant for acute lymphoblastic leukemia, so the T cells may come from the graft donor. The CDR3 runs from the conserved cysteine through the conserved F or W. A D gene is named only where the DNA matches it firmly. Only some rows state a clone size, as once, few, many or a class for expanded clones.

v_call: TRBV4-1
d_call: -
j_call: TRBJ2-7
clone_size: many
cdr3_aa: CASSPGTPSYEQYF
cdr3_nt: TGCGCCAGCAGCCCCGGGACTCCCTCCTACGAGCAGTACTTC

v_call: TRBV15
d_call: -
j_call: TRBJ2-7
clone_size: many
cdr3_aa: CATSRDYPYEQYF
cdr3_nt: TGTGCCACCAGCAGAGATTACCCGTACGAGCAGTACTTC

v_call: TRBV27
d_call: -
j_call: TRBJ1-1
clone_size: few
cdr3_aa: CASSFGNLGEAFF
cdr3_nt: TGTGCCAGCAGTTTCGGTAATTTGGGTGAAGCTTTCTTT

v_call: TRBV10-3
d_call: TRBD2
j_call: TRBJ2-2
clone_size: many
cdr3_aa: CAISEGLAGGITGELFF
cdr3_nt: TGTGCCATCAGTGAAGGACTAGCGGGAGGGATTACCGGGGAGCTGTTTTTT

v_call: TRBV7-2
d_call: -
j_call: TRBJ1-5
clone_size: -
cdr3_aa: CASSLVAGTNQPQHF
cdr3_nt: TGTGCCAGCAGCTTAGTTGCAGGGACAAATCAGCCCCAGCATTTT

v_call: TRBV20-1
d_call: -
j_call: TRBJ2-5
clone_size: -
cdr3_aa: CSANSGQGTQYF
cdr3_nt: TGCAGTGCTAACAGCGGACAAGGGACCCAGTACTTC

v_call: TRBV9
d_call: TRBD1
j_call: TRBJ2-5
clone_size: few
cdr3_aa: CASRPTGEETQYF
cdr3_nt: TGTGCCAGCAGGCCTACAGGGGAAGAGACCCAGTACTTC

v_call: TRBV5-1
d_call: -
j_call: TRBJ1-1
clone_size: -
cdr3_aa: CASSLEGDLNTEAFF
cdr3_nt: TGCGCCAGCAGCTTGGAGGGGGACCTGAACACTGAAGCTTTCTTT

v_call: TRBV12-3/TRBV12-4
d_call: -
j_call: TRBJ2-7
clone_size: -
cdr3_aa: CASSHWSYEQYF
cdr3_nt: TGTGCCAGCAGCCACTGGTCGTACGAGCAGTACTTC

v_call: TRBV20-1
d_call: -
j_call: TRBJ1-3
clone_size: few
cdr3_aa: CSAVTGSSGNTIYF
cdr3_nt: TGCAGTGCTGTCACAGGGAGCTCTGGAAACACCATATATTTT

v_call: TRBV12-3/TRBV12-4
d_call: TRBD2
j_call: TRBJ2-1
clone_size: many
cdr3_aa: CASGRGGSYNEQFF
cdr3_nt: TGTGCCAGCGGGAGGGGTGGCTCCTACAATGAGCAGTTCTTC

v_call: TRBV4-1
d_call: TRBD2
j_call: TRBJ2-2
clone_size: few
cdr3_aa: CASSQRPSGRTTGELFF
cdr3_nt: TGCGCCAGCAGCCAAAGGCCTAGCGGGAGGACCACCGGGGAGCTGTTTTTT

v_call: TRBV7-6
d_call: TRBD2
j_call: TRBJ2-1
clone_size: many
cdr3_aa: CASSLAGLAGNNEQFF
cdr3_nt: TGTGCCAGCAGCTTAGCGGGACTAGCGGGTAACAATGAGCAGTTCTTC

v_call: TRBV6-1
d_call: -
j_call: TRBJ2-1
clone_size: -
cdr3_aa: CASSLAHETNEQFF
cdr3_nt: TGTGCCAGCAGCCTAGCGCACGAAACCAATGAGCAGTTCTTC

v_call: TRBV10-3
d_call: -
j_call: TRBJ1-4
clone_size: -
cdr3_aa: CAISESWGLEKLFF
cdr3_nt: TGTGCCATCAGTGAGTCATGGGGCCTCGAAAAACTGTTTTTT

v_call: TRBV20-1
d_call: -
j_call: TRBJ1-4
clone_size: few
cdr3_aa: CSAGGSLGGKMKELFF
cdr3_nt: TGCAGTGCCGGAGGGAGTCTAGGCGGGAAAATGAAGGAACTGTTTTTT

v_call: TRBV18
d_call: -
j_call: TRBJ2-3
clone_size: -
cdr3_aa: CASSPQLEVADTQYF
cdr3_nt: TGTGCCAGCTCACCCCAGTTGGAGGTCGCAGATACGCAGTATTTT

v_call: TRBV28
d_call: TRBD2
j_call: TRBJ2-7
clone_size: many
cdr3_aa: CASSFPRSGIVGSYEQYF
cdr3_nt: TGTGCCAGCAGTTTCCCCCGTAGCGGGATTGTGGGGTCCTACGAGCAGTACTTC

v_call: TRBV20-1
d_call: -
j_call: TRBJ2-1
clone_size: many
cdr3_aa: CSAYVADTSYNEQFF
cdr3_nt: TGCAGTGCTTATGTAGCGGATACCTCCTACAATGAGCAGTTCTTC

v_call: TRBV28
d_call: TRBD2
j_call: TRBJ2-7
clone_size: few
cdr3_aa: CASSFSLAGASYEQYF
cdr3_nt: TGTGCCAGCAGTTTTTCCCTAGCGGGAGCCTCCTACGAGCAGTACTTC

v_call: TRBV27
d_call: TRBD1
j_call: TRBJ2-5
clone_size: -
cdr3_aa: CASRPNGQGSETQYF
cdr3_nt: TGTGCCAGCAGGCCTAATGGACAGGGAAGTGAGACCCAGTACTTC

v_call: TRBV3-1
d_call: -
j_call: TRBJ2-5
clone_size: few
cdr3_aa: CASSHGRWPPGRQETQYF
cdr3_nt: TGTGCCAGCAGCCACGGTCGCTGGCCACCGGGAAGGCAAGAGACCCAGTACTTC

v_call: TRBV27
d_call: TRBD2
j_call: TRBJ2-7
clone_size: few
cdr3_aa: CASREGLAESYEQYF
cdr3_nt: TGTGCCAGCAGGGAGGGACTAGCGGAATCCTACGAGCAGTACTTC

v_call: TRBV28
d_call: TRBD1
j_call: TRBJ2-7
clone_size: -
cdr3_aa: CASSSTSTGGPSYEQYF
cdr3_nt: TGTGCCAGCAGTTCCACTTCGACAGGGGGACCCTCCTACGAGCAGTACTTC

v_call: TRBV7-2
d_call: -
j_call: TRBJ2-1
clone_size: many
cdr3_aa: CASSSPSVPWGYNEQFF
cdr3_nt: TGTGCCAGCAGCTCCCCCTCGGTCCCCTGGGGGTACAATGAGCAGTTCTTC

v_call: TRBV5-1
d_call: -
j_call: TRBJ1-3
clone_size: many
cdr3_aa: CASSLGELVGNTIYF
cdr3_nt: TGCGCCAGCAGCTTGGGGGAGCTCGTCGGAAACACCATATATTTT

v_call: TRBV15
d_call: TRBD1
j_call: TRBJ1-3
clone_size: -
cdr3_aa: CATSRRTGSGNTIYF
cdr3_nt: TGTGCCACCAGCAGACGGACAGGGTCTGGAAACACCATATATTTT

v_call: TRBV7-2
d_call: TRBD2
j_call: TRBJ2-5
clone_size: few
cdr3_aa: CASSSLTSGETQYF
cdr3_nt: TGTGCCAGCAGTTCCCTTACTAGCGGAGAGACCCAGTACTTC

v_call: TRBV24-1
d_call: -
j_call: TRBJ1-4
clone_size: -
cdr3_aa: CATSAGGEKLFF
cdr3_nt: TGTGCCACCAGTGCAGGTGGGGAAAAACTGTTTTTT

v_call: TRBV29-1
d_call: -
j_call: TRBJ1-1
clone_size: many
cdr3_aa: CSVIRNTEAFF
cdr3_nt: TGCAGCGTTATCCGGAACACTGAAGCTTTCTTT

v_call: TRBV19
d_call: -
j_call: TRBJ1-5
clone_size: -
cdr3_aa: CASSTVLGSNQPQHF
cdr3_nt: TGTGCCAGTAGTACCGTACTAGGGAGCAATCAGCCCCAGCATTTT

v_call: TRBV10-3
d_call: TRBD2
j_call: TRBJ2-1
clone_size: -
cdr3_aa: CAISPREGPYNEQFF
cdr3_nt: TGTGCCATCAGTCCCCGGGAGGGCCCGTACAATGAGCAGTTCTTC

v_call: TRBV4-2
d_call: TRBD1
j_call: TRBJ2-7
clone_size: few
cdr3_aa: CASSQNRDSSYEQYF
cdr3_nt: TGTGCCAGCAGCCAAAACCGGGACAGCTCCTACGAGCAGTACTTC

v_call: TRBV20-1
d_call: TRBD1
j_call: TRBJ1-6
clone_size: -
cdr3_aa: CSAPRDRGSPLHF
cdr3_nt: TGCAGTGCTCCCCGGGACAGGGGGTCACCCCTCCACTTT

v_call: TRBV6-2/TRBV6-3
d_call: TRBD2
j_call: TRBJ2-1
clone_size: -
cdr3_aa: CASTERTSGRHNEQFF
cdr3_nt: TGTGCCAGCACCGAACGGACTAGCGGGAGGCACAATGAGCAGTTCTTC

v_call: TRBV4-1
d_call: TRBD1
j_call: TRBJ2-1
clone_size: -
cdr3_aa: CASSQVGTAYNEQFF
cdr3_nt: TGCGCCAGCAGCCAAGTGGGGACAGCATACAATGAGCAGTTCTTC

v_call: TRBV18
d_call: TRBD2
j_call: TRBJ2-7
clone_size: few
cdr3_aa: CASSPRGSDSYEQYF
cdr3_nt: TGTGCCAGCTCACCACGCGGGAGTGACTCCTACGAGCAGTACTTC

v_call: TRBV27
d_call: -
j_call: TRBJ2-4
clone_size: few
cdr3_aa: CASSLSQRVSKNIQYF
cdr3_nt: TGTGCCAGCAGTTTATCCCAGCGGGTATCCAAAAACATTCAGTACTTC

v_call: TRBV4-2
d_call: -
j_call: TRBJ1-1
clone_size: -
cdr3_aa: CASSLTTTSPSSEAFF
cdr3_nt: TGTGCCAGCAGCCTAACAACGACAAGCCCAAGCTCTGAAGCTTTCTTT

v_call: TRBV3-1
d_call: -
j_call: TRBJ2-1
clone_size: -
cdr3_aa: CASRLGTDGSHEQFF
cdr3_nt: TGTGCCAGCAGGCTAGGGACGGACGGGTCACATGAGCAGTTCTTC

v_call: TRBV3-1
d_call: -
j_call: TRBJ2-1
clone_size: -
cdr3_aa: CASSQEGGASYHNEQFF
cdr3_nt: TGTGCCAGCAGCCAAGAGGGGGGGGCTAGCTACCACAATGAGCAGTTCTTC

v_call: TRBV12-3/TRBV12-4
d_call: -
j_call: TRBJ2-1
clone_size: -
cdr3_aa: CASSVIEGYNEQFF
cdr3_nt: TGTGCCAGCAGTGTTATAGAGGGATACAATGAGCAGTTCTTC

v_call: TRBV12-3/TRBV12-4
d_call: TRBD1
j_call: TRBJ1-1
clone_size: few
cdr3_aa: CASSLAGTDNTEAFF
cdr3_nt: TGTGCCAGCAGTTTAGCGGGGACAGATAACACTGAAGCTTTCTTT

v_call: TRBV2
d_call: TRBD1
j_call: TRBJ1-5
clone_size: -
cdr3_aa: CASSALRGRGNQPQHF
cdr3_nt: TGTGCCAGCAGTGCCCTCAGGGGGAGGGGGAATCAGCCCCAGCATTTT

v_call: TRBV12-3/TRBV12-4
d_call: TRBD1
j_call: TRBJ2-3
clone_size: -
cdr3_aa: CASSRDRAGDTQYF
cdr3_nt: TGTGCCAGCAGCCGGGACAGGGCCGGAGATACGCAGTATTTT

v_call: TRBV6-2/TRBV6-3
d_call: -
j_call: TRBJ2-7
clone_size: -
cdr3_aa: CASSYSLNLLATVVEQYF
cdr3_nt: TGTGCCAGCAGTTACTCGCTTAATTTACTAGCCACGGTCGTCGAGCAGTACTTC

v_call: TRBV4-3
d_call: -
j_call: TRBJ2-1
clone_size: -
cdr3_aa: CASSQDWSRSLQANEQFF
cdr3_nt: TGCGCCAGCAGCCAAGATTGGAGCCGGTCCCTACAGGCCAATGAGCAGTTCTTC

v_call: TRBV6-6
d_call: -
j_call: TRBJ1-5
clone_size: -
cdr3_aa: CASSGQLHQPQHF
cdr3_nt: TGTGCCAGCAGTGGACAGTTACATCAGCCCCAGCATTTT

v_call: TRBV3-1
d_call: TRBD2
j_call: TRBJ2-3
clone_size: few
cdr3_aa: CASSQDGPPLAEYSTDTQYF
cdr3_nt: TGTGCCAGCAGCCAAGATGGCCCCCCTCTAGCGGAATACAGCACAGATACGCAGTATTTT

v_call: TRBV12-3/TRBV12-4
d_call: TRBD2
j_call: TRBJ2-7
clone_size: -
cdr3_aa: CASTLIGGTEQYF
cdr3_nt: TGTGCCAGTACCCTGATCGGGGGGACCGAGCAGTACTTC

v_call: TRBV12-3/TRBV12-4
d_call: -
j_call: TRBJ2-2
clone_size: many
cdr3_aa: CASSFRGLKNTGELFF
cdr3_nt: TGTGCCAGCAGTTTTCGAGGACTAAAGAACACCGGGGAGCTGTTTTTT

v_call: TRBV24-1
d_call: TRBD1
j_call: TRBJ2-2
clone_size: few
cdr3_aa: CATSDDWQGVTGELFF
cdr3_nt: TGTGCCACCAGTGACGATTGGCAGGGGGTGACCGGGGAGCTGTTTTTT

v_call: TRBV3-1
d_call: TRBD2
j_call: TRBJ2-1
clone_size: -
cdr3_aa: CASSQDRWGLAGSYNEQFF
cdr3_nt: TGTGCCAGCAGCCAAGATCGGTGGGGACTAGCGGGATCTTACAATGAGCAGTTCTTC

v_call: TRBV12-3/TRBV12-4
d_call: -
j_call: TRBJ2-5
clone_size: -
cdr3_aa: CASSQTTQETQYF
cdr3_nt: TGTGCCAGCAGTCAGACAACCCAAGAGACCCAGTACTTC

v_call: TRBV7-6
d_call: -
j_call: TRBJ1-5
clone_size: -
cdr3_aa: CASSFRGLSNQPQHF
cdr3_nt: TGTGCCAGCAGCTTCCGGGGGCTGAGCAATCAGCCCCAGCATTTT